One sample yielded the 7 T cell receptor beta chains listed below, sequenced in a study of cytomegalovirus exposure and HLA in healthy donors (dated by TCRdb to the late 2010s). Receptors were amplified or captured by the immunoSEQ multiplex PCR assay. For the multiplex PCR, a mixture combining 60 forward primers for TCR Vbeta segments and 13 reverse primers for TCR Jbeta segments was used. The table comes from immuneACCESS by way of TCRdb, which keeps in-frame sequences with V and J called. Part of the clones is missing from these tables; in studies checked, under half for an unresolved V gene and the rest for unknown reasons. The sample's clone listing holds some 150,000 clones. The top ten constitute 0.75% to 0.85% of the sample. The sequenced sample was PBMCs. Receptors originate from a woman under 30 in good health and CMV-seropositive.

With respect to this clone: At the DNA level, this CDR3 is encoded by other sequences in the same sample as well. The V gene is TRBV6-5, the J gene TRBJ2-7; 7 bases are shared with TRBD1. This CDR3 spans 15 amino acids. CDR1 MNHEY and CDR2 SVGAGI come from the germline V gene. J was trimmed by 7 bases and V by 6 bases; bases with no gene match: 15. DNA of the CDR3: TGTGCCAGCAGCAGCACCGGGTCCTCCAGGGGGGAGCAGTACTTC. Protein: CASSSTGSSRGEQYF.

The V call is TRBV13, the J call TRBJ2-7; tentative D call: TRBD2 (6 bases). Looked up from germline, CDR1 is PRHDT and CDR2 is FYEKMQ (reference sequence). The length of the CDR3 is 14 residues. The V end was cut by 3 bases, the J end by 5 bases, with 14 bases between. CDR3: CASSFGTGVNEQYF. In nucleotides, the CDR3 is TGTGCCAGCAGCTTCGGGACGGGGGTCAACGAGCAGTACTTC.

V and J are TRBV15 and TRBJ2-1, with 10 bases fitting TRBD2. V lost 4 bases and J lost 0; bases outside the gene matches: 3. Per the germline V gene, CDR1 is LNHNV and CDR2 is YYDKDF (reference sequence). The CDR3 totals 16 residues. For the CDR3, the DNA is TGTGCCACCAGCATCCCTAGCGGGAGCTCCTACAATGAGCAGTTCTTC. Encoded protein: CATSIPSGSSYNEQFF.

For the CDR3, the DNA is TGCAGCGTCGACACAGGGGGAGAGCAGTACTTC. It codes for CSVDTGGEQYF. The gene calls are TRBV29-1 and TRBJ2-7; 8 nucleotides match TRBD1. The CDR3 has 11 residues. Germline CDR1 reads SQVTM; CDR2 reads ANQGSEA. The V gene end was trimmed by 6 bases and the J gene end by 7 bases; junction bases not matched to a gene: 5.

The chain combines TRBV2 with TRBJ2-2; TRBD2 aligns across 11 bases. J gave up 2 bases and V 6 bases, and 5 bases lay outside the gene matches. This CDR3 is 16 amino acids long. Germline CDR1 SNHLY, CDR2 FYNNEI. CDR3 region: CASSIAGGTNTGELFF. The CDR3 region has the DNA TGTGCCAGCAGCATAGCGGGGGGGACTAACACCGGGGAGCTGTTTTTT.

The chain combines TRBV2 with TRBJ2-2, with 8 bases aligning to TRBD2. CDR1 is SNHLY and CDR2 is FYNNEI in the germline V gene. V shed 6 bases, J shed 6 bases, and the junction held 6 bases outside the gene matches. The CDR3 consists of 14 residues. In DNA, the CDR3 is TGTGCCAGCAGAGCGGGAGTCGGGGCCGGGGAGCTGTTTTTT. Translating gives CASRAGVGAGELFF.

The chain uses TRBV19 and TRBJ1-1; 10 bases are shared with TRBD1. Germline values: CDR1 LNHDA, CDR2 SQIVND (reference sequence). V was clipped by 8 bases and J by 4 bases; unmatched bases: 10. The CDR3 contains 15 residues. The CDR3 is CASDRGLLRGTEAFF. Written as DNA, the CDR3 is TGTGCCAGTGACAGGGGGCTACTTCGTGGCACTGAAGCTTTCTTT.